These 28 T cell receptor beta chains share one sample of origin, sequenced in a study of T cell repertoires in cytomegalovirus infection. These TCRs' antigens remain unknown. TCRdb fed the reads into MiXCR, producing one record per CDR3 protein. The table lists about 570,000 distinct CDR3 sequences, roughly 42% of them singletons. The sample consisted of cultured PBMCs, taken from culture after CMV antigen stimulation. These receptors originate from a human donor in good health (CMV status not recorded). Some clones in this sample may be carry-over from other donors' samples.

This rearrangement joins TRBV7-2 to TRBJ1-1; no definite D call. Germline V CDR1 and CDR2: SGHTA, FQGNSA. V was cut by 2 bases and J by 3 bases, with 13 bases left in between. The CDR3 is 15 amino acids. In DNA form, the CDR3 reads TGTGCCAGCAGCTTAAGTCCAGGTACCGACACTGAAGCTTTCTTT. Translating gives CASSLSPGTDTEAFF.

J is TRBJ2-1 and V is TRBV11-2; either TRBD1 or TRBD2 may fit D (5 bases each). The germline V gene has CDR1 SGHAT and CDR2 FQNNGV. The V gene lost 4 bases and the J gene lost 7 bases, with 11 bases spanning the gap. The CDR3 covers 13 residues. The CDR3 loop is CASSSGRMNEQFF. The CDR3 DNA sequence: TGTGCCAGCAGCTCGGGACGGATGAATGAGCAGTTCTTC.

This clonotype was seen only a few times. The chain is built from TRBV5-1 and TRBJ1-1; D is ambiguous. V lost 4 bases and J 1 base, leaving 14 bases between the germline ends. The CDR3 contains 15 residues. In germline, CDR1 is SGHRS, CDR2 YFSETQ. The CDR3 here is CASSVAYGPNTEAFF. The CDR3 bases are TGCGCCAGCAGCGTCGCTTACGGACCGAACACTGAAGCTTTCTTT.

The chain joins TRBV4-1 to TRBJ2-2; weak D call: TRBD2 (5 bases). The V end lost 1 base, the J end lost 4 bases, and 7 bases lay between the germline ends. Germline CDR1 and CDR2: MGHRA and YSYEKL. This CDR3 comprises 14 residues. DNA of the CDR3: TGCGCCAGCAGCCAAGCCGAGGGCACCGGGGAGCTGTTTTTT. Protein product: CASSQAEGTGELFF.

This clonotype was observed a few times. The gene calls are TRBV28 and TRBJ2-5; D is tentatively TRBD1 or TRBD2 (6 bases each). The V and J ends lost 6 bases and 0 bases respectively, with 14 bases between them. Per the germline V gene, CDR1 is MDHEN and CDR2 is SYDVKM. There are 15 residues in the CDR3. CDR3 sequence reads: CASRGGGEYQETQYF. Here the CDR3 DNA reads TGTGCCAGCAGAGGAGGGGGTGAATACCAAGAGACCCAGTACTTC.

The chain uses TRBV15 and TRBJ2-3, with 10 bases that match TRBD1. There are 16 residues in the CDR3. Trimming cost V 2 bases and J 4 bases; bases outside gene matches: 6. Germline V CDR1 and CDR2: LNHNV, YYDKDF (reference sequence). CDR3 sequence: CATSRSRGQGADTQYF. The CDR3 nucleotides are TGTGCCACCAGCAGATCCCGTGGACAGGGGGCAGATACGCAGTATTTT.

The chain has TRBV7-2 and TRBJ1-2; the D is unclear. The CDR3 spans 14 residues. Deletions cut 0 bases from V and 5 bases from J, with 10 bases between. From germline, CDR1 is SGHTA and CDR2 FQGNSA. DNA of the CDR3: TGTGCCAGCAGCTTAGCGAGGCAGACATATGGCTACACCTTC. As protein: CASSLARQTYGYTF.

This clonotype was counted between two and nine times. The CDR3 sequence: CASSLENRGTQYF. The CDR3 DNA is TGTGCCAGCAGCCTAGAAAACAGGGGAACGCAGTATTTT. V and J are TRBV7-8 and TRBJ2-3, with 7 bases identical to TRBD1. Germline V CDR1 and CDR2: SGHVS, FQNEAQ. The CDR3 runs to 13 residues. With 5 bases clipped from V and 9 bases from J, the junction kept 8 bases outside the gene matches.

V usage is TRBV10-3 and J usage is TRBJ2-5, with 8 bases that match TRBD1. Germline values: CDR1 ENHRY, CDR2 SYGVKD. Unmatched junction bases numbered 24, after V lost 9 bases and J lost 6 bases. The CDR3 length is 18 residues. CDR3 nucleotides: TGTGCCATTAGAATGCTGAGCCCGGGACAGGCGGCGCCTAAGACCCAGTACTTC. This sequence encodes CAIRMLSPGQAAPKTQYF.

This clonotype was recorded once. The J gene is TRBJ2-7, the V gene TRBV7-6, with TRBD1 matching 8 bases. The CDR3 contains 13 residues. Germline loops: CDR1 SGHVS, CDR2 FNYEAQ. J lost 4 bases, V lost 5 bases, and 4 bases had no gene match. This chain's CDR3 is CASSPWDRYEQYF. In DNA, the CDR3 is TGTGCCAGCAGCCCGTGGGACAGGTACGAGCAGTACTTC.

V usage is TRBV5-3 and J usage is TRBJ1-6; 7 bases agree with TRBD1. TRBV5-3 is flagged as an ORF with uncertain function. This CDR3 is 15 amino acids long. V lost 8 bases to trimming and J lost 7 bases; unmatched junction nucleotides: 12. CDR3: CASSLYDRDNSPLHF. The CDR3 region has the DNA TGTGCCAGCAGTCTATACGACAGGGACAATTCACCCCTCCACTTT.

There are a few counts of this clonotype. The chain carries TRBV18 and TRBJ2-7; TRBD1 matches at 12 bases. Germline V gives CDR1 KGHSH, CDR2 LQKENI. V lost 10 bases and J lost 5; bases outside the gene matches: 6. CDR3 length: 13 residues. As DNA, the CDR3 is TGTGCCACCACCGGGACAGGGGGCAACGAGCAGTACTTC. Encoded protein: CATTGTGGNEQYF.

Details on this clonotype: A read error is possible here, since a much larger clone lies one base away. Without the conserved terminal phenylalanine or tryptophan, this CDR3 likely stems from a read error. In DNA form, the CDR3 reads TGTGCCAGCAGCTCCGGAACGGGGGTGGAGACCCAGTACCTC. Translated, it gives CASSSGTGVETQYL. The rearrangement uses TRBV7-2 and TRBJ2-5; the D gene is possibly TRBD2 (6 bases). This CDR3 is 14 amino acids long. Germline CDR1 reads SGHTA; CDR2 reads FQGNSA. V lost 4 bases and J 5 bases, leaving 14 bases between the germline ends.

This clonotype appeared many times. V usage is TRBV7-2 and J usage is TRBJ2-2; D unclear. V lost 2 bases, J lost 6 bases, and 4 bases lay in between. The CDR3 consists of 12 residues. Germline lookup yields CDR1 SGHTA and CDR2 FQGNSA. For the CDR3, the DNA is TGTGCCAGCAGCTTACCCCCCGGGGAGCTGTTTTTT. Encoded protein: CASSLPPGELFF.

The table lists this clonotype with a few counts. This rearrangement joins TRBV7-2 to TRBJ2-3, with D maybe TRBD1 (6 bases). Germline V gene lookup returns CDR1 SGHTA and CDR2 FQGNSA. Trimming removed 3 bases at V and 1 base at J, with 17 bases between. CDR3 length equals 17 residues. This chain's CDR3 is CASSFRPEGGRTDTQYF. In nucleotides, the CDR3 is TGTGCCAGCAGCTTCCGACCTGAAGGGGGACGCACAGATACGCAGTATTTT.

In its sample, this clonotype was seen a few times. The CDR3 sequence is CASSYSGTVTYNEQFF. In nucleotides, the CDR3 is TGTGCCAGCAGTTACTCGGGGACAGTAACCTACAATGAGCAGTTCTTC. The rearrangement uses TRBV6-5 and TRBJ2-1; the match to TRBD1 covers 7 bases. CDR1 and CDR2 from the germline V gene are MNHEY and SVGAGI. With 0 bases clipped from V and 2 bases from J, the junction kept 4 bases outside the gene matches. This CDR3 comprises 16 residues.

This chain joins TRBV18 and TRBJ2-1; no reliable D call. The CDR3 sequence is 15 residues long. V shed 3 bases and J shed 3 bases, with 12 bases lying between them. Germline CDR1 and CDR2: KGHSH and LQKENI. CDR3 DNA sequence: TGTGCCAGCTCACCTTACGGGTCTGGCTACAATGAGCAGTTCTTC. The encoded protein is CASSPYGSGYNEQFF. Full variable domain (missing parts from reference TRBV18 and TRBJ2-1): NAGVMQNPRHLVRRRGQEARLRCSPMKGHSHVYWYRQLPEEGLKFMVYLQKENIIDESGMPKERFSAEFPKEGPSILRIQQVVRGDSAAYFCASSPYGSGYNEQFFGPGTRLTVL.

Only one count was recorded for this clonotype. The V call is TRBV3-1, the J call TRBJ2-7; 10 bases line up with TRBD2. The CDR3 has 14 residues. The J segment lost 6 bases and the V segment lost 7 bases, leaving 9 bases of the junction unmatched. The germline V gene has CDR1 LGHDT and CDR2 YNNKEL (reference sequence). The CDR3: CASTRGGTSAEQYF. The CDR3 nucleotides are TGTGCCAGCACCCGGGGGGGGACTAGCGCCGAGCAGTACTTC.

The chain combines TRBV20-1 with TRBJ2-5; no clear D. Germline CDR1 DFQATT, CDR2 SNEGSKA (reference sequence). The CDR3 loop spans 11 amino acids. V was pared by 7 bases and J by 5 bases, with 11 bases between. DNA of the CDR3: TGCAGTGTTAACCGTGTGGAGACCCAGTACTTC. As protein: CSVNRVETQYF.

V is TRBV7-9 and J is TRBJ1-5; D is unresolved. CDR3 length: 13 residues. Germline loops: CDR1 SEHNR, CDR2 FQNEAQ (reference sequence). The ends were cut back, 4 bases at V and 5 bases at J, with 9 bases in the middle. CDR3 protein: CASSSNLYQPQHF. CDR3 nucleotide sequence: TGTGCCAGCAGCTCGAACCTTTATCAGCCCCAGCATTTT.

The gene calls are TRBV12-3 or TRBV12-4 and TRBJ1-1, with D possibly matching TRBD1 (5 bases). The V end was cut by 6 bases, the J end by 1 base, with 15 bases between. The CDR3 is made up of 15 amino acids. The CDR3, as DNA: TGTGCCAGCAGCCCTGGGCAGACAGCGAACACTGAAGCTTTCTTT. Protein: CASSPGQTANTEAFF.

The rearrangement links TRBV10-3 to TRBJ2-1; D remains ambiguous. Trimming removed 3 bases at V and 8 bases at J, with 11 bases between. This CDR3 comprises 13 residues. Germline CDR1 reads ENHRY; CDR2 reads SYGVKD. The CDR3 loop is CAISDRVTDEQFF. The CDR3 nucleotides are TGTGCCATCAGTGATCGGGTAACGGATGAGCAGTTCTTC.

V gene TRBV10-3 combines with J gene TRBJ2-1; 7 positions match TRBD1. CDR3 length: 13 amino acids. The germline V gene has CDR1 ENHRY and CDR2 SYGVKD. V gave up 10 bases and J gave up 6 bases; unmatched junction bases: 9. CDR3 sequence: CANSGQQGNEQFF. CDR3 nucleotide sequence: TGTGCCAACTCGGGACAGCAGGGCAATGAGCAGTTCTTC.

This clonotype occurred a few times. The V and J genes are TRBV11-2 and TRBJ1-2; D is undetermined. Germline CDR1 is SGHAT and CDR2 is FQNNGV. V was cut by 0 bases and J by 5 bases, with 16 bases left in between. This CDR3 comprises 16 residues. The chain's CDR3 is CASSLDRSTARYGYTF. CDR3 nucleotides: TGTGCCAGCAGCTTAGATAGGTCAACAGCGCGGTATGGCTACACCTTC. Using reference TRBV11-2 and TRBJ1-2 for the parts outside the CDR3, the full variable domain is EAGVAQSPRYKIIEKRQSVAFWCNPISGHATLYWYQQILGQGPKLLIQFQNNGVVDDSQLPKDRFSAERLKGVDSTLKIQPAKLEDSAVYLCASSLDRSTARYGYTFGSGTRLTVV.

This clonotype was seen just once. The rearrangement joins TRBV27 to TRBJ2-2; D uncertain. The CDR3 is 16 amino acids. The germline V and J ends were trimmed by 6 bases and 0 bases, with 14 bases remaining between them. Germline V lookup: CDR1 MNHEY, CDR2 SMNVEV (reference sequence). In DNA, the CDR3 is TGTGCCAGCAGCCGAAGGGCATACCCGAACACCGGGGAGCTGTTTTTT. As protein: CASSRRAYPNTGELFF.

This clonotype occurred a few times. The chain joins TRBV5-6 to TRBJ1-4; 10 positions match TRBD1. The junction had 3 bases not matched to a gene; V was cut back by 1 base and J by 6 bases. CDR1 is SGHDT and CDR2 is YYEEEE in the germline V gene. This CDR3 is built from 15 residues. CDR3 sequence reads: CASSLMGTGDEKLFF. For the CDR3, the DNA is TGTGCCAGCAGCTTGATGGGGACAGGGGATGAAAAACTGTTTTTT.

The J gene is TRBJ2-1, the V gene TRBV7-9; TRBD1 matches 8 bases. The CDR3 sequence is 16 residues long. Losses at the gene ends were 7 bases for V and 4 bases for J; bases not matched to a gene: 12. The germline V gene has CDR1 SEHNR and CDR2 FQNEAQ (reference sequence). The CDR3 DNA is TGTGCCAGCACACCCCGCGGGACAGGATTTTACAATGAGCAGTTCTTC. This encodes CASTPRGTGFYNEQFF. Looking up the rest from reference TRBV7-9 and TRBJ2-1 gives the full variable domain: DTGVSQNPRHKITKRGQNVTFRCDPISEHNRLYWYRQTLGQGPEFLTYFQNEAQLEKSRLLSDRFSAERPKGSFSTLEIQRTEQGDSAMYLCASTPRGTGFYNEQFFGPGTRLTVL.

V is TRBV19 and J is TRBJ1-5, with no clear D. Germline assignment: CDR1 LNHDA and CDR2 SQIVND (reference sequence). V shed 11 bases and J shed 2 bases, with 28 bases lying between them. This CDR3 is built from 18 residues. The CDR3, as DNA: TGTGCCCAAAGTATCGGGAAGTCTATAGCGGGCGGCAATCAGCCCCAGCATTTT. It encodes CAQSIGKSIAGGNQPQHF.